A single sample gave rise to the 12 T cell receptor beta chains below, sequenced in a study of OX40 agonist ivuxolimab in advanced cancers. Assay used: immunoSEQ multiplex PCR; TCRdb lists only in-frame clones, some missing. This sample has some 80,000 clones, with roughly nine tenths found just once. The sequencing used CD4+ or CD8+ T cells sorted from blood, collected in a trial of the OX40 agonist ivuxolimab. These receptors all stem from an adult with an advanced solid tumor such as melanoma, head and neck, liver or kidney cancer.

V and J are TRBV10-3 and TRBJ2-7; possible D gene TRBD1, 5 bases. Germline values: CDR1 ENHRY, CDR2 SYGVKD. CDR3 length equals 15 residues. V lost 0 bases and J 2 bases, leaving 11 bases between the germline ends. CDR3 region: CAISESLVQAYEQYF. The CDR3 coding sequence is TGTGCCATCAGTGAGTCGTTGGTACAGGCCTACGAGCAGTACTTC.

The chain employs TRBV19 and TRBJ1-5; TRBD1 agrees at 8 bases. From germline, CDR1 is LNHDA and CDR2 SQIVND (reference sequence). J lost 4 bases, V lost 3 bases, and 2 bases had no gene match. The CDR3 extends over 14 amino acids. CDR3 loop: CASSIDRGNQPQHF. The CDR3 DNA sequence: TGTGCCAGTAGTATTGACAGGGGTAATCAGCCCCAGCATTTT.

CDR3 sequence: CASSPETGNYGYTF. The CDR3 DNA sequence: TGTGCCAGCAGTCCCGAGACAGGGAACTATGGCTACACCTTC. The chain carries TRBV2 and TRBJ1-2, with 7 nucleotides matching TRBD1. In germline, CDR1 is SNHLY, CDR2 FYNNEI. V was pared by 5 bases and J by 2 bases, with 5 bases of the junction left unmatched. The CDR3 totals 14 residues.

The V call is TRBV2, the J call TRBJ1-4; TRBD1 matches at 8 bases. Germline lookup yields CDR1 SNHLY and CDR2 FYNNEI. CDR3 length: 16 amino acids. Trimming removed 6 bases from V and 1 base from J; junction bases left unmatched: 7. In nucleotides, the CDR3 is TGTGCCAGCAGGCAGGGGGCGGTCAGAACTAATGAAAAACTGTTTTTT. Protein product: CASRQGAVRTNEKLFF.

The rearrangement uses TRBV5-8 and TRBJ2-1, with D perhaps matching TRBD2 (5 bases). The CDR3 is 14 residues long. V was pared by 0 bases and J by 7 bases, with 11 bases between. The germline gives CDR1 SGHTS, CDR2 YDEGEE. In nucleotides, the CDR3 is TGTGCCAGCAGCTTGGGGACTGCGTATAATGAGCAGTTCTTC. Its protein product is CASSLGTAYNEQFF. The whole variable domain, remainder taken from reference TRBV5-8 and TRBJ2-1, is EAGVTQSPTHLIKTRGQQATLRCSPISGHTSVYWYQQALGLGLQFLLWYDEGEERNRGNFPPRFSGRQFPNYSSELNVNALELEDSALYLCASSLGTAYNEQFFGPGTRLTVL.

The chain couples TRBV7-2 to TRBJ1-6, with D hard to call. The CDR3 is 15 residues long. The ends were cut back, 1 base at V and 8 bases at J, with 12 bases in the middle. Germline loops: CDR1 SGHTA, CDR2 FQGNSA. CDR3 DNA sequence: TGTGCCAGCAGCTTAGTACAGAGCTTTGATTCACCCCTCCACTTT. Translating it yields CASSLVQSFDSPLHF.

V gene TRBV6-5 combines with J gene TRBJ2-7; 8 bases align to TRBD1. CDR3 size: 13 residues. V shed 5 bases, J shed 3 bases, and the junction held 3 bases outside the gene matches. CDR1 and CDR2 from the germline V gene are MNHEY and SVGAGI. The CDR3 region has the DNA TGTGCCAGCAGTCCGACAGGGGTCTACGAGCAGTACTTC. Encoded protein: CASSPTGVYEQYF.

This sequence joins TRBV7-8 and TRBJ2-5; 9 bases align to TRBD2. The CDR3 extends over 16 amino acids. Germline CDR1 and CDR2: SGHVS and FQNEAQ. Losses at the gene ends were 5 bases for V and 5 bases for J; bases not matched to a gene: 12. CDR3: CASSRGGGRGGETQYF. The CDR3 DNA follows: TGTGCCAGCAGCCGCGGGGGGGGAAGAGGAGGGGAGACCCAGTACTTC.

V gene TRBV6-6 combines with J gene TRBJ2-5, with 8 bases fitting TRBD1. The CDR3 has 16 residues. Trimming cost V 2 bases and J 5 bases; bases outside gene matches: 10. Germline CDR1 MNHNY, CDR2 SVGAGI (reference sequence). CDR3 in DNA: TGTGCCAGCAGTTACCGGACGACAGGGGAATGGGAGACCCAGTACTTC. It translates to CASSYRTTGEWETQYF.

The chain employs TRBV4-2 and TRBJ1-5, with D maybe TRBD1 (6 bases). This CDR3 has 16 residues. With 0 bases removed from V and 5 bases from J, the gap between germline ends came to 14 bases. Germline assignment: CDR1 LGHNA and CDR2 YNFKEQ. For the CDR3, the DNA is TGTGCCAGCAGCCAAGATATAAGGGGGGTTGATCAGCCCCAGCATTTT. Protein: CASSQDIRGVDQPQHF.

This sequence joins TRBV5-1 and TRBJ1-5; D uncertain. There are 15 residues in the CDR3. The germline gives CDR1 SGHRS, CDR2 YFSETQ. The ends were cut back, 0 bases at V and 9 bases at J, with 16 bases in the middle. The CDR3, as DNA: TGCGCCAGCAGCTTGGGTGAGGCCCCAGGCTTGCCCCAGCATTTT. As protein: CASSLGEAPGLPQHF.

The V call is TRBV18, the J call TRBJ2-5, with 7 bases matching TRBD1. Gene TRBJ2-7 matches the end of the DNA better, so the J call may be wrong. This CDR3 region has 13 residues. The germline V gene has CDR1 KGHSH and CDR2 LQKENI. CDR3 DNA: TGTGCCAGCTCGATCGACAGGGTATACGAGCAGTACTTC. Its translation is CASSIDRVYEQYF.